The following is a T cell receptor (beta chain) sequence with its context. This CDR3 is 15 amino acids long. V shed 3 bases and J shed 4 bases, with 13 bases lying between them. The germline V gene has CDR1 LNHDA and CDR2 SQIVND (reference sequence). This record comes from a study of blood T cell repertoires in COVID-19. Within 2 weeks before study entry, exposed participants met a COVID-19 case. Generated by immunoSEQ multiplex PCR, the TCRdb table keeps only in-frame clones and is missing some. The repertoire holds around 250,000 clones, with roughly 80% as singletons. The source is a man aged 35 to 55 who had been exposed to COVID-19. V is TRBV19 and J is TRBJ2-1, with D tentatively TRBD1 (5 bases). What was sequenced was PBMCs or T cells enriched from blood (not recorded which). The CDR3 DNA is TGTGCCAGTAGTATCATTCAGGGTTTTTACAATGAGCAGTTCTTC. Protein sequence: CASSIIQGFYNEQFF.